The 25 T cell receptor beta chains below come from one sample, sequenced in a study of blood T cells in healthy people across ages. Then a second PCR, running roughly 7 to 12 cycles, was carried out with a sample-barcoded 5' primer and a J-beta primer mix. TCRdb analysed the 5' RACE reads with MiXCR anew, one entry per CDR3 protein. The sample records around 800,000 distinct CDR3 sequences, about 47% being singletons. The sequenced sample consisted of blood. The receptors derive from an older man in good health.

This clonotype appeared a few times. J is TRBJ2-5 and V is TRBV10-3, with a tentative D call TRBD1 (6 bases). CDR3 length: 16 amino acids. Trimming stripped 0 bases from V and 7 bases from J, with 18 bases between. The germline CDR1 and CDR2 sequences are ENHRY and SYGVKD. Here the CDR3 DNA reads TGTGCCATCAGTGAGTCGGGACAACCTCCCCGCCGGACCCAGTACTTC. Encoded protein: CAISESGQPPRRTQYF.

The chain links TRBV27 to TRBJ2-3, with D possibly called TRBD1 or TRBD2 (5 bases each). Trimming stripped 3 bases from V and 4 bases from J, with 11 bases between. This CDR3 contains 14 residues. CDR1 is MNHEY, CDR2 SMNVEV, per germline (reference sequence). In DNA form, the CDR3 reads TGTGCCAGCAGTTTCGGGGCTCTCCCAGATACGCAGTATTTT. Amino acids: CASSFGALPDTQYF.

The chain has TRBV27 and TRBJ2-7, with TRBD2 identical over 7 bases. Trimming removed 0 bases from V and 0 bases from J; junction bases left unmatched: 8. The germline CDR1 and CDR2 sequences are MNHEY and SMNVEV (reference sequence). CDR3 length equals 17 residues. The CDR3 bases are TGTGCCAGCAGTTTATCGGCTTGGGAGGGGACCTCCTACGAGCAGTACTTC. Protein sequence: CASSLSAWEGTSYEQYF.

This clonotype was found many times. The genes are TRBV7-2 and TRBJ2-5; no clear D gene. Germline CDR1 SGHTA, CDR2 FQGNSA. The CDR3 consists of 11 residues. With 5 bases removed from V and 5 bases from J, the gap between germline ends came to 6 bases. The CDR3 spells CASSPLETQYF. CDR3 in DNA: TGTGCCAGCAGCCCTCTTGAGACCCAGTACTTC. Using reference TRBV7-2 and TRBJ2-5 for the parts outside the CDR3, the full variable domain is GAGVSQSPSNKVTEKGKDVELRCDPISGHTALYWYRQSLGQGLEFLIYFQGNSAPDKSGLPSDRFSAERTGGSVSTLTIQRTQQEDSAVYLCASSPLETQYFGPGTRLLVL.

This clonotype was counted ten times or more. The CDR3 loop is CASSPGLALTDTQYF. The CDR3 DNA reads TGTGCCAGCAGCCCCGGACTAGCTCTCACAGATACGCAGTATTTT. The V and J genes are TRBV4-2 and TRBJ2-3; TRBD2 agrees at 8 bases. The germline gives CDR1 LGHNA, CDR2 YNFKEQ. The V and J ends lost 4 bases and 2 bases, in that order; junction bases with no gene match: 5. The CDR3 consists of 15 residues.

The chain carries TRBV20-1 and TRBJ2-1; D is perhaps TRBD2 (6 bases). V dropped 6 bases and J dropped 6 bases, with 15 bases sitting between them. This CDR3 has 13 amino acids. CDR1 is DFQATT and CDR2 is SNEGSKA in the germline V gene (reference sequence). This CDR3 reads CSALGPGVNEQFF. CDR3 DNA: TGCAGTGCCCTAGGACCGGGAGTCAATGAGCAGTTCTTC.

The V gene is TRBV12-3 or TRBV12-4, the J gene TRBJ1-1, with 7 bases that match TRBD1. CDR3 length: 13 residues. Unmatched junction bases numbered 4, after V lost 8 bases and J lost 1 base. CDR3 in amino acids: CASLAGGNTEAFF. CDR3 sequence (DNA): TGTGCCAGCTTGGCAGGGGGGAACACTGAAGCTTTCTTT.

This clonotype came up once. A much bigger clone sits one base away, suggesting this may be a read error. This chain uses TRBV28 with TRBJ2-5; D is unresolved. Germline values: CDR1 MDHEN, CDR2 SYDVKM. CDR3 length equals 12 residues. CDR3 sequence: CASRLSGLEQYF. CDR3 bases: TGTGCCAGCAGGTTATCTGGGCTTGAGCAGTACTTC.

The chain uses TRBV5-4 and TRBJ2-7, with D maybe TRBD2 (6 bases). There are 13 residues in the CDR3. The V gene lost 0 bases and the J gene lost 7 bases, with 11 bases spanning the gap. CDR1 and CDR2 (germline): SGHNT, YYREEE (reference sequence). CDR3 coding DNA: TGTGCCAGCAGCTTGGGGGGGGTTTGGGAGCAGTACTTC. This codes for CASSLGGVWEQYF.

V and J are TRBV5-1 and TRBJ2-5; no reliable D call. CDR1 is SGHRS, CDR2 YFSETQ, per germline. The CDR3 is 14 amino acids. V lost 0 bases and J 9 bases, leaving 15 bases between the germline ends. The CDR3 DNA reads TGCGCCAGCAGCTTGGGCCTCGACCTCCAGGCCCAGTACTTC. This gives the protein CASSLGLDLQAQYF.

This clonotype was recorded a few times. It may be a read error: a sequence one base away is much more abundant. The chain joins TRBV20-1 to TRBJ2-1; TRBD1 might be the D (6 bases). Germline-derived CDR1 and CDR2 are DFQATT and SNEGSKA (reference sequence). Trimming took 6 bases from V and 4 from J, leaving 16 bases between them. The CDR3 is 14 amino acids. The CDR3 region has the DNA TGCAGTGCGTGCCCGCCAGGGGCTTACAATGAGCAGTTCTTC. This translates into CSACPPGAYNEQFF.

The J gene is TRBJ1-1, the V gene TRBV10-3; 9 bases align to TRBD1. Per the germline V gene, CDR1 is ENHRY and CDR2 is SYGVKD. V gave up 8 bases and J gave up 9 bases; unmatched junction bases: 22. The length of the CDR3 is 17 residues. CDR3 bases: TGTGCCATCCGGGCCAGGGCATTGGGACAGGGTATCGGGAAAGCTTTCTTT. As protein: CAIRARALGQGIGKAFF.

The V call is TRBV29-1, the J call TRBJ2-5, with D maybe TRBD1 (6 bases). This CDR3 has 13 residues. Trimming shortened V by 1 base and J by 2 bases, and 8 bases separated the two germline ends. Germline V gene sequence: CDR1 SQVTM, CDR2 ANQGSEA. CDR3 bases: TGCAGCGTTGAAGCAGGGGAGCAAGAGACCCAGTACTTC. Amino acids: CSVEAGEQETQYF. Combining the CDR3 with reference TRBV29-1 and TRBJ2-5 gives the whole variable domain SAVISQKPSRDICQRGTSLTIQCQVDSQVTMMFWYRQQPGQSLTLIATANQGSEATYESGFVIDKFPISRPNLTFSTLTVSNMSPEDSSIYLCSVEAGEQETQYFGPGTRLLVL.

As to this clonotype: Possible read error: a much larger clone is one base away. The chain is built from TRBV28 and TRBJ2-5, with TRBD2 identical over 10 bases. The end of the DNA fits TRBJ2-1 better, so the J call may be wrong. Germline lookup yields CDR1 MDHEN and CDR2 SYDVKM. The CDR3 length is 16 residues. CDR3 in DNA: TGTGCCAGCAGTTCCTTACTAGCGGGAAACCAAGAGACCCAGTTCTTC. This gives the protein CASSSLLAGNQETQFF.

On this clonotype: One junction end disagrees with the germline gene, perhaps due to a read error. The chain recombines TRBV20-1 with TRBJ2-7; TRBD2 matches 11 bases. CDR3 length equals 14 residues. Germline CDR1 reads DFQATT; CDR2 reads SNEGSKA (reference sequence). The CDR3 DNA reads TGCAGTGCCAGAGTAGCGGGAGGGCCCCACGAGCAGTACTTC. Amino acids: CSARVAGGPHEQYF.

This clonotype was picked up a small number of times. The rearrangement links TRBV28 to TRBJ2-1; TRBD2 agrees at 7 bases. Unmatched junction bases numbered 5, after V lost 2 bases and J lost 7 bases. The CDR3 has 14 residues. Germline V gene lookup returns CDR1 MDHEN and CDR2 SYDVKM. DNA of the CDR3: TGTGCCAGCAGTTTAGGACTAGTCTGGAATGAGCAGTTCTTC. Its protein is CASSLGLVWNEQFF.

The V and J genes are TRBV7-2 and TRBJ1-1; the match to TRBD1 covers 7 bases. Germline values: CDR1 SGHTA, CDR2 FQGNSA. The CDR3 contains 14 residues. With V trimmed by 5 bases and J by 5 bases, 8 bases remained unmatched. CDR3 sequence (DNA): TGTGCCAGCAGCACAGGACAGGATTTTACTGAAGCTTTCTTT. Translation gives CASSTGQDFTEAFF.

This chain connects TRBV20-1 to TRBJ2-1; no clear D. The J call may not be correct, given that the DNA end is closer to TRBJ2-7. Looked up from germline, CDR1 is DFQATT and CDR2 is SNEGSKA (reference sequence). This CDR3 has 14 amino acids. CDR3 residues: CSATAVSSYNEQYF. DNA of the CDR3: TGCAGTGCCACGGCTGTTAGCTCCTACAATGAGCAGTACTTC.

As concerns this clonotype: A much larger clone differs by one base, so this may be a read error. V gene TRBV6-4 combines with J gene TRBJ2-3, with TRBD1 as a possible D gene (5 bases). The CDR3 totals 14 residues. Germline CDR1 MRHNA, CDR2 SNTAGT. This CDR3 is CASSVDSSTDAQYF. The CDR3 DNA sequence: TGTGCCAGCAGTGTCGACAGTAGCACAGATGCGCAGTATTTT.

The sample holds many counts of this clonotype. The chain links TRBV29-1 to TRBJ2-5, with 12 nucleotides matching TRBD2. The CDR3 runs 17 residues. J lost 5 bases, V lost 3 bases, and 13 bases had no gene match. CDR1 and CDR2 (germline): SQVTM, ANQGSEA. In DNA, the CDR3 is TGCAGCGTTGATTCGTGGCTAGCGGGAGGGATCGCGGAGACCCAGTACTTC. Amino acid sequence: CSVDSWLAGGIAETQYF. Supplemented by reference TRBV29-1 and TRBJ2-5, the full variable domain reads SAVISQKPSRDICQRGTSLTIQCQVDSQVTMMFWYRQQPGQSLTLIATANQGSEATYESGFVIDKFPISRPNLTFSTLTVSNMSPEDSSIYLCSVDSWLAGGIAETQYFGPGTRLLVL.

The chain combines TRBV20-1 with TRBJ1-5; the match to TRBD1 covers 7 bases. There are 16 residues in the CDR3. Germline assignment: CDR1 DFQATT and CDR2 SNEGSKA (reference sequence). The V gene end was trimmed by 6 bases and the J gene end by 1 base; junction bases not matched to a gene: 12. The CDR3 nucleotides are TGCAGTGCCGCCAGCCAGGGGGGGCTAAGCAATCAGCCCCAGCATTTT. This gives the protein CSAASQGGLSNQPQHF.

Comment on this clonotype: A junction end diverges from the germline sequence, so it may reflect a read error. CDR3 sequence: CSARKGQSYNEQFF. The CDR3 DNA sequence: TGCAGCGCTAGGAAGGGACAGTCCTACAATGAGCAGTTCTTC. The chain employs TRBV20-1 and TRBJ2-1, with 7 bases aligning to TRBD1. In germline, CDR1 is DFQATT, CDR2 SNEGSKA (reference sequence). The CDR3 sequence is 14 residues long.

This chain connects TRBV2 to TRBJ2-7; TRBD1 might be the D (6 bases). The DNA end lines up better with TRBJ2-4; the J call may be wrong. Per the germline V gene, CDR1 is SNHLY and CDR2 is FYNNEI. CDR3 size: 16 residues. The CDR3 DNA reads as TGTGCCAGTACGGGACAAGGGGGATTAAGCAAAAACATTCAGTACTTC. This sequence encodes CASTGQGGLSKNIQYF.

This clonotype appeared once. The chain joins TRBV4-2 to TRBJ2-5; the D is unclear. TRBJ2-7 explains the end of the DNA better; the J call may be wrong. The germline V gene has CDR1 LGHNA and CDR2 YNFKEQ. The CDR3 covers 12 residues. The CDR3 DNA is TGTGCCAGCAGCCAAGATACCAACGAGCAGTACTTC. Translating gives CASSQDTNEQYF.

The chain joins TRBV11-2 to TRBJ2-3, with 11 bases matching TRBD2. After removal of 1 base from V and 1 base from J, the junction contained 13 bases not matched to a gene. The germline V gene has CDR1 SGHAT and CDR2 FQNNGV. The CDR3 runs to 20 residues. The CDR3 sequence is CASSLGPVLAGVFGTDTQYF. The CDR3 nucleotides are TGTGCCAGCAGCTTAGGCCCCGTACTAGCGGGAGTTTTTGGCACAGATACGCAGTATTTT.